The 5 T cell receptor beta chains presented below share a single source sample, sequenced in a study of T-cell reconstitution after alpha-beta-depleted transplantation in children. Unique molecular identifiers featured in how the TCRbeta library was prepared. In TCRdb, the PCR reads were re-called with MiXCR into one record per CDR3 protein. The table has a few hundred thousand distinct CDR3 sequences, around 27% seen once. The source material was PBMCs, sampled before TCRalphabeta/CD19-depleted stem cell transplant. The receptor source for this set is a boy less than two years old with Wiskott-Aldrich syndrome, due to receive a stem cell transplant.

This clonotype appeared many times. J is TRBJ2-5 and V is TRBV5-1; TRBD2 matches 12 bases. V lost 4 bases, J lost 5 bases, and 3 bases stayed unmatched. The CDR3 has 14 residues. Germline V lookup: CDR1 SGHRS, CDR2 YFSETQ. DNA for the CDR3: TGCGCCAGCAGCCTAGCGGGAGGGTCGGAGACCCAGTACTTC. Its translation is CASSLAGGSETQYF.

This chain connects TRBV5-1 to TRBJ2-1; 9 nucleotides align to TRBD2. Germline CDR1 SGHRS, CDR2 YFSETQ. The junction had 9 bases not matched to a gene; V was cut back by 4 bases and J by 4 bases. The CDR3 has 16 amino acids. The CDR3 reads CASSASGRPDYNEQFF. The DNA for the CDR3 is TGCGCCAGCAGCGCAAGCGGGAGGCCTGATTACAATGAGCAGTTCTTC.

The rearrangement uses TRBV20-1 and TRBJ2-1, with 10 bases lining up with TRBD2. Germline CDR1 reads DFQATT; CDR2 reads SNEGSKA (reference sequence). This CDR3 is built from 14 residues. Losses at the gene ends were 4 bases for V and 9 bases for J; bases not matched to a gene: 9. The CDR3 DNA is TGCAGTGCTACCAGACTAGCGGGTGACAGTGAGCAGTTCTTC. As protein: CSATRLAGDSEQFF.

There are a few counts of this clonotype. The chain joins TRBV10-3 to TRBJ2-1, with 10 nucleotides matching TRBD1. The CDR3 runs 15 residues. Germline-derived CDR1 and CDR2 are ENHRY and SYGVKD. Germline trimming cut 3 bases from V and 8 bases from J; bases unmatched to any gene: 7. CDR3 sequence: CAISDIRTGGDEQFF. The CDR3 DNA reads as TGTGCCATCAGTGATATAAGGACAGGGGGGGATGAGCAGTTCTTC.

This clonotype was seen more than once but under ten times. The chain couples TRBV29-1 to TRBJ2-3, with TRBD2 matching over 8 bases. There are 13 residues in the CDR3. Losses at the gene ends were 3 bases for V and 1 base for J; bases not matched to a gene: 0. Germline V gene lookup returns CDR1 SQVTM and CDR2 ANQGSEA. Here the CDR3 DNA reads TGCAGCGTTGACGGGGGGGGCACAGATACGCAGTATTTT. Translation gives CSVDGGGTDTQYF.